These T cell receptor beta chains were read from a single sample in a study of T cells after yellow fever vaccination. Using its own MiXCR run on the 5' RACE reads, TCRdb lists one record per CDR3 protein. Of around 610,000 distinct CDR3 sequences listed, about 13% are singletons. This specimen was PBMCs, taken on the day of the yellow fever booster vaccination. Receptors originate from a man aged 25-40 years who received the YFV17D yellow fever vaccine. Both conserved end residues are part of each CDR3. A D gene is named only where the DNA matches it firmly. A row's size may be missing; if present it is once, few, many or a size class.

j_call d_call v_call clone_size cdr3_nt cdr3_aa
TRBJ1-2 NA TRBV7-9 NA TGTGCCAGCAGCTTAGGCCGCTACACCTTC CASSLGRYTF
TRBJ2-1 NA TRBV9 NA TGTGCCAGCAGCGTAGTCGGCAATAGCTGGTCCTACAATGAGCAGTTCTTC CASSVVGNSWSYNEQFF
TRBJ2-2 TRBD1 TRBV6-1 few TGTGCCAGCAGTAAAACAGGGGGATGGAACACCGGGGAGCTGTTTTTT CASSKTGGWNTGELFF
TRBJ2-2 NA TRBV9 few TGTGCCAGCAGCGTGGGTGGGGTTGGGACCGGGGAGCTGTTTTTT CASSVGGVGTGELFF
TRBJ2-1 TRBD2 TRBV14 NA TGTGCCAGCAGCCGCGGGACTAGCGGGAGATGGGAGCAGTTCTTC CASSRGTSGRWEQFF
TRBJ2-7 NA TRBV9 NA TGTGCCAGCAGCGTAACCGGGGAGCTCTACGAGCAGTACTTC CASSVTGELYEQYF
TRBJ2-5 NA TRBV4-3 NA TGCGCCAGCAGCCAAATACAGGGAAAAGGCGAGACCCAGTACTTC CASSQIQGKGETQYF
TRBJ2-1 NA TRBV28 few TGTGCCAGCAGTCCGGGCCCGGGGGATGGCGGAGAGTTCAATGAGCAGTTCTTC CASSPGPGDGGEFNEQFF
TRBJ2-1 TRBD2 TRBV5-1 NA TGCGCCAGCAGCTTGGCCGCGGGACTAGCGGGAGGGGCCTCCTACAATGAGCAGTTCTTC CASSLAAGLAGGASYNEQFF
TRBJ2-3 NA TRBV11-2 few TGTGCCAGCAGCCCCCGATTACAGACCCTGGGCACAGATACGCAGTATTTT CASSPRLQTLGTDTQYF
TRBJ2-5 NA TRBV18 NA TGTGCCAGCTCACCACGGCTAGGGCAAGAGACCCAGTACTTC CASSPRLGQETQYF
TRBJ1-2 NA TRBV30 NA TGTGCCTGGAGTGTACCTTGGCAGGCGGGGGGCTACACCTTC CAWSVPWQAGGYTF
TRBJ2-2 NA TRBV7-2 few TGTGCCAGCAGCTTATATTGGGGATCTGGGGCCGGGGAGCTGTTTTTT CASSLYWGSGAGELFF
TRBJ2-1 TRBD2 TRBV29-1 NA TGCAGCGTTGAAGAGTGGACTAGCAATGAGCAGTTCTTC CSVEEWTSNEQFF
TRBJ1-1 NA TRBV6-5 few TGTGCCAGCAGTACCAAACAGACACTAAGTGAAGCTTTCTTT CASSTKQTLSEAFF
TRBJ2-2 TRBD2 TRBV27 few TGTGCCAGCAGACCTACTAGCGGGAGGGCCGCCGGGGAGCTGTTTTTT CASRPTSGRAAGELFF
TRBJ2-6 NA TRBV20-1 NA TGCAGTGCGGCCCCTGGGTACAACTCTGGGGCCAACGTCCTGACTTTC CSAAPGYNSGANVLTF
TRBJ2-3 TRBD1 TRBV20-1 NA TGCTGTGCTAGCCCCTTGGGCAGGGGGCGCACAGATACGCAGTATTTT CCASPLGRGRTDTQYF
TRBJ2-1 NA TRBV7-6 NA TGTGCCAGCAGCCACCTCGCCCTGGACTCCTACAATGAGCAGTTCTTC CASSHLALDSYNEQFF
TRBJ2-5 NA TRBV20-1 NA TGCAGTGCTAGAGAGTACATCCAAGAGACCCAGTACTTC CSAREYIQETQYF
TRBJ2-5 NA TRBV7-9 few TGTGCCAGCAGCCCCCTCCTTGGAGGGAGTATCGGGACCCAGTACTTC CASSPLLGGSIGTQYF
TRBJ1-6 TRBD1 TRBV7-2 NA TGTGCCAGCAGCCTGGGACAGACTAATTCACCCCTCCACTTT CASSLGQTNSPLHF
TRBJ2-7 TRBD1 TRBV11-1 NA TGTGCCAGCAGCTTAGTTAGCGGACAGGGGGCCGTCGAGCAGTACTTC CASSLVSGQGAVEQYF
TRBJ1-5 TRBD1 TRBV19 NA TGTGCCAGTAGTATTGAGCTTATGACAGGGCGTAGCAATCAGCCCCAGCATTTT CASSIELMTGRSNQPQHF